These T cell receptor beta chains were read from a single sample in a study of molecular identifiers for immune sequencing clone quantification. In TCRdb, the PCR reads were re-called with MiXCR into one record per CDR3 protein. The sample has hundreds of thousands of distinct CDR3 sequences, about a quarter seen once. Sequencing used naive CD8+ T cells from blood, with Jurkat cell RNA spiked in. The receptor source for this set is a human donor in good health. Some libraries in this study had Jurkat cell RNA spiked in. The CDR3 runs from the conserved cysteine through the conserved F or W. D genes are given only for firm matches. Size tells how often a clone was seen (once, few, many) or the class of an expanded clone, and some rows leave it out.

abundance: .; j_gene: TRBJ2-3; d_gene: .; v_gene: TRBV9; CDR3aa: CASSFTGTVTDTQYF; CDR3nt: TGTGCCAGCAGCTTCACCGGGACTGTTACAGATACGCAGTATTTT
abundance: few; j_gene: TRBJ2-7; d_gene: TRBD1; v_gene: TRBV7-9; CDR3aa: CASSSQDRGREQYF; CDR3nt: TGTGCCAGCAGCTCCCAGGACAGGGGGCGCGAGCAGTACTTC
abundance: few; j_gene: TRBJ1-1; d_gene: TRBD1; v_gene: TRBV27; CDR3aa: CASNLARGAAEAFF; CDR3nt: TGTGCCAGTAACCTTGCCAGGGGGGCAGCTGAAGCTTTCTTT
abundance: many; j_gene: TRBJ2-2; d_gene: .; v_gene: TRBV29-1; CDR3aa: CSVPYNTGELFF; CDR3nt: TGCAGCGTTCCCTATAACACCGGGGAGCTGTTTTTT
abundance: few; j_gene: TRBJ2-7; d_gene: .; v_gene: TRBV20-1; CDR3aa: CSARGRGANEQYF; CDR3nt: TGCAGTGCTAGGGGCAGGGGGGCTAACGAGCAGTACTTC
abundance: .; j_gene: TRBJ2-4; d_gene: TRBD1; v_gene: TRBV6-2/TRBV6-3; CDR3aa: CAGSQDRPNHIQYF; CDR3nt: TGTGCCGGCAGTCAGGACAGGCCAAATCACATTCAGTACTTC
abundance: .; j_gene: TRBJ1-1; d_gene: .; v_gene: TRBV6-2/TRBV6-3; CDR3aa: CASSFWESDENTEAFF; CDR3nt: TGTGCCAGCAGTTTTTGGGAATCAGATGAGAACACTGAAGCTTTCTTT
abundance: .; j_gene: TRBJ2-2; d_gene: .; v_gene: TRBV19; CDR3aa: CASSTYDKGANTGELFF; CDR3nt: TGTGCCAGTAGTACTTACGACAAGGGGGCGAACACCGGGGAGCTGTTTTTT
abundance: .; j_gene: TRBJ2-1; d_gene: .; v_gene: TRBV24-1; CDR3aa: CATSDGEDEQFF; CDR3nt: TGTGCCACCAGTGATGGGGAGGATGAGCAGTTCTTC
abundance: few; j_gene: TRBJ2-3; d_gene: .; v_gene: TRBV3-1; CDR3aa: CASSPARKDTQYF; CDR3nt: TGTGCCAGCAGCCCCGCGAGAAAGGATACGCAGTATTTT
abundance: .; j_gene: TRBJ2-3; d_gene: TRBD2; v_gene: TRBV6-2/TRBV6-3; CDR3aa: CASSMASGGTDAQYF; CDR3nt: TGTGCCAGCAGTATGGCTAGCGGGGGCACAGATGCGCAGTATTTT
abundance: many; j_gene: TRBJ2-1; d_gene: .; v_gene: TRBV4-3; CDR3aa: CASSQDWLASVNEQFF; CDR3nt: TGCGCCAGCAGCCAAGATTGGCTAGCTAGTGTCAATGAGCAGTTCTTC
abundance: .; j_gene: TRBJ1-4; d_gene: TRBD1; v_gene: TRBV7-9; CDR3aa: CASSPGQGATNEKLFF; CDR3nt: TGTGCCAGCAGCCCAGGACAGGGGGCAACTAATGAAAAACTGTTTTTT
abundance: few; j_gene: TRBJ1-5; d_gene: .; v_gene: TRBV20-1; CDR3aa: CSARGEQGGRYQPQHF; CDR3nt: TGCAGTGCTAGAGGCGAACAGGGAGGTCGCTATCAGCCCCAGCATTTT
abundance: .; j_gene: TRBJ2-7; d_gene: TRBD2; v_gene: TRBV6-2/TRBV6-3; CDR3aa: CASSYLGLAGLEQYF; CDR3nt: TGTGCCAGCAGTTACCTGGGACTAGCGGGCCTCGAGCAGTACTTC